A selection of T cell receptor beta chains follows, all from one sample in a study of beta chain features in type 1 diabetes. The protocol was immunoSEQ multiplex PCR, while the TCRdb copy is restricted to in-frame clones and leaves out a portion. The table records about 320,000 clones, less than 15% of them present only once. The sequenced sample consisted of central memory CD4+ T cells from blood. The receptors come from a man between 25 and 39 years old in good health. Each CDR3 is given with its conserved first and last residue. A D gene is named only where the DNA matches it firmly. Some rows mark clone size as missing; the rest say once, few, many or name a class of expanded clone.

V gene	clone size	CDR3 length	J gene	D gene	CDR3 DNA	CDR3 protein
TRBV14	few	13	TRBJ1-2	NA	TGTGCCAGCAGCCCCCGTCCGGCGGGGGGCTACACCTTC	CASSPRPAGGYTF
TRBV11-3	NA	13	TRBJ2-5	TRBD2	TGTGCCAGCAGCCCGGGAGGACAAGAGACCCAGTACTTC	CASSPGGQETQYF
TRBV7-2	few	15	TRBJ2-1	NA	TGTGCCAGCAGCTTAGCCGTACGCTCCTACAATGAGCAGTTCTTC	CASSLAVRSYNEQFF
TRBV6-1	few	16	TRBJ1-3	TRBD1	TGTGCCAGCAGTCAAGACGACAGGGTGTCTGGAAACACCATATATTTT	CASSQDDRVSGNTIYF
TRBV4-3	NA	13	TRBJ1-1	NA	TGCGCCAGCAGCCTATGGGGCTTCACTGAAGCTTTCTTT	CASSLWGFTEAFF
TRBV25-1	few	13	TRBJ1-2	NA	TGTGCCAGCAGTGAAGACGGCTACTATGGCTACACCTTC	CASSEDGYYGYTF
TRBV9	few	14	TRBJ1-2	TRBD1	TGTGCCAGCAGCGCGACAGGGGATATCTATGGCTACACCTTC	CASSATGDIYGYTF
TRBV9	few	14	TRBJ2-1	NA	TGTGCCAGCAGCGTAGATGGGGGGCGGGATGAGCAGTTCTTC	CASSVDGGRDEQFF
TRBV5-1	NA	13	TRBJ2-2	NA	TGCGCCAGCAGCTTGGCAATGACTGGGGAGCTGTTTTTT	CASSLAMTGELFF
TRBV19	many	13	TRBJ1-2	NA	TGTGCCAGTAGTGGCCCCGGTAACTATGGCTACACCTTC	CASSGPGNYGYTF
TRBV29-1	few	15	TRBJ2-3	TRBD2	TGCAGCGCTGTACTAGCGGGGGGTAGCACAGATACGCAGTATTTT	CSAVLAGGSTDTQYF
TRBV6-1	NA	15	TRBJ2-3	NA	TGTGCCAGCAGTCTAATCGAGATCCCCACAGATACGCAGTATTTT	CASSLIEIPTDTQYF
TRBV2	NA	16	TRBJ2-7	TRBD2	TGTGCCAGCAGTGAACGGACTAGCGGGGTTACCTACGAGCAGTACTTC	CASSERTSGVTYEQYF
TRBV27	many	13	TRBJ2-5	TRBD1	TGTGCCAGCTCTTGGACAGGCTGGGAGACCCAGTACTTC	CASSWTGWETQYF
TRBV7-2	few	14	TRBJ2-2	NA	TGTGCCAGCAGCACGGGGATTAGCACCGGGGAGCTGTTTTTT	CASSTGISTGELFF
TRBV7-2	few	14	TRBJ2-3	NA	TGTGCCAGCAGTTCACAGAGACTTAGGGATACGCAGTATTTT	CASSSQRLRDTQYF
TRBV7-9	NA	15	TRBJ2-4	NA	TGTGCCAGCAGCTTAGAGGGGCTAGCGCAAAACATTCAGTACTTC	CASSLEGLAQNIQYF
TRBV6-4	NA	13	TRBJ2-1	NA	TGTGCCAGCAGTAGCTTAGCCTACAATGAGCAGTTCTTC	CASSSLAYNEQFF
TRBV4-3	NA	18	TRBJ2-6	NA	TGCGCCAGCAGCCAAGATACCCCCAAAGCCTCGGGGGCCAACGTCCTGACTTTC	CASSQDTPKASGANVLTF
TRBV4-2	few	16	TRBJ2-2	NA	TGTGCCAGCAGCTCCCTGGGCTGGGGGTTTTCCGGGGAGCTGTTTTTT	CASSSLGWGFSGELFF
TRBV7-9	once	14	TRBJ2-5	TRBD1	TGTGCCAGCAGCTTGACAGGGGCGCAAGAGACCCAGTACTTC	CASSLTGAQETQYF
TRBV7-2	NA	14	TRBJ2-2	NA	TGTGCCAGCAGCACCGGTTCCGTGGCCGGGGAGCTGTTTTTT	CASSTGSVAGELFF
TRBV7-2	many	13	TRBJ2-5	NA	TGTGCCAGCAGCTTGGGGTCGGGGGAGACCCAGTACTTC	CASSLGSGETQYF
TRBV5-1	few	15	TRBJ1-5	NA	TGCGCCAGCAGCTTGACTTCGGGAGGAGGGCAGCCCCAGCATTTT	CASSLTSGGGQPQHF
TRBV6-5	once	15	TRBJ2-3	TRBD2	TGTGCCAGCAGCCCACTAGCGGGGGACTCAGATACGCAGTATTTT	CASSPLAGDSDTQYF
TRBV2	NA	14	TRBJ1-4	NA	TGTGCCAGCAGTGGCAGGGCGATTAATGAAAAACTGTTTTTT	CASSGRAINEKLFF
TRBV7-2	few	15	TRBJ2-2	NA	TGTGCCAGCAGCTTACGAGGGGATAACACCGGGGAGCTGTTTTTT	CASSLRGDNTGELFF
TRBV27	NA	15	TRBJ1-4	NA	TGTGCCAGCAGTCCGTTAATCGGGATTAATGAAAAACTGTTTTTT	CASSPLIGINEKLFF
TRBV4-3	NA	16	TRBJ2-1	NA	TGCGCCAGCAGCCAAGATCCGGGTAATCTCTACAATGAGCAGTTCTTC	CASSQDPGNLYNEQFF
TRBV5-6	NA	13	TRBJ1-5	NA	TGTGCCAGCAGCAGAGGGGTAGATCAGCCCCAGCATTTT	CASSRGVDQPQHF
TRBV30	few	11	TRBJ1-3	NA	TGTGCCTGGGAAACCGGAAACACCATATATTTT	CAWETGNTIYF
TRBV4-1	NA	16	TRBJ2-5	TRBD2	TGCGCCAGCAGCCAAGTCCCCCCGGGGGGGCAAGAGACCCAGTACTTC	CASSQVPPGGQETQYF
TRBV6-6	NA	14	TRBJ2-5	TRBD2	TGTGCCAGCTCCGATTGGGGGGGTGGGAATACCCAGTACTTC	CASSDWGGGNTQYF
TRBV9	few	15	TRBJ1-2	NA	TGTGCCAGCAGCGTAGACGGGGGTACGCAAGGTGGCTACACCTTC	CASSVDGGTQGGYTF
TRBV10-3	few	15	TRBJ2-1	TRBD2	TGTGCCACCCGGACTAGCGGGGGTTCCTACAATGAGCAGTTCTTC	CATRTSGGSYNEQFF
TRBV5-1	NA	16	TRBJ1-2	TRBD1	TGCGCCAGCAGCTTGGAGGGACAGGGGAGTGGCTATGGCTACACCTTC	CASSLEGQGSGYGYTF
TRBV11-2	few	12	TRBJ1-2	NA	TGTGCCAGCAGCAAGGGGGTTTCTGGCTACACCTTC	CASSKGVSGYTF
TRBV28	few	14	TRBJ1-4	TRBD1	TGTGCCAGCAGTCACAGGGGAAGGAATGAAAAACTGTTTTTT	CASSHRGRNEKLFF
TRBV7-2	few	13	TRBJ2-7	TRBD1	TGTGCCAGCAGCTCTCAGGGGGCCTACGAGCAGTACTTC	CASSSQGAYEQYF
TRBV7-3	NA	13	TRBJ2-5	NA	TGTGCCAGCAGTCTGGGGAGGCAAGAGACCCAGTACTTC	CASSLGRQETQYF
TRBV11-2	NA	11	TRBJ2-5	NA	TGTGCCAGCAGCCTAGGTCAACCCCAGTACTTC	CASSLGQPQYF
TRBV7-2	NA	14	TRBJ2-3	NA	TGTGCCAGCAGCTTAGTCAGACTCGGGGATACGCAGTATTTT	CASSLVRLGDTQYF
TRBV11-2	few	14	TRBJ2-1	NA	TGTGCCAGCAGCCACGACCCCCGGGACTTGGGGCCGTTCTTC	CASSHDPRDLGPFF
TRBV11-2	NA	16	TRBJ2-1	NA	TGTGCCAGCAGGATTCGACTAGTTGGGGGTGGCAATGAGCAGTTCTTC	CASRIRLVGGGNEQFF
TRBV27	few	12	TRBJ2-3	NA	TGTGCCAGCAGTTTCGTCGGAGATACGCAGTATTTT	CASSFVGDTQYF